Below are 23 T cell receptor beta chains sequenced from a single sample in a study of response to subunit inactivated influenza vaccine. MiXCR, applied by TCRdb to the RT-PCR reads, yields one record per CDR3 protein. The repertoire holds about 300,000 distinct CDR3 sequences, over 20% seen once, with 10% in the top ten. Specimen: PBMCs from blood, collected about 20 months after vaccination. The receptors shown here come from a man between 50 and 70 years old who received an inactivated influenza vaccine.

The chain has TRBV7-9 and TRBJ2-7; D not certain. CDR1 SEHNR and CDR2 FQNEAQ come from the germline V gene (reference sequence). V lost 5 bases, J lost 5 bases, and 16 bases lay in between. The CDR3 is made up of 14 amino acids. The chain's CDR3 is CASSPSSVFDEQYF. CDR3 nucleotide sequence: TGTGCCAGCAGCCCGTCATCAGTCTTCGACGAGCAGTACTTC.

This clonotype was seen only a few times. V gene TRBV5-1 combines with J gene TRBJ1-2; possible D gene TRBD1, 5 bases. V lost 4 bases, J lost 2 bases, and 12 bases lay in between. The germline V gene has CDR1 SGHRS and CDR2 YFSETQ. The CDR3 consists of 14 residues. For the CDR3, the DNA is TGCGCCAGCAGCCCCTCTGGGGCCAACTATGGCTACACCTTC. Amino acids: CASSPSGANYGYTF.

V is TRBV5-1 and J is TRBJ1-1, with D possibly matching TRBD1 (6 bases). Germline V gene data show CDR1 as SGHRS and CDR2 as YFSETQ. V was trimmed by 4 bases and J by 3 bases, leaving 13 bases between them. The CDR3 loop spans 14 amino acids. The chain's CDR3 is CASSAGPGDTEAFF. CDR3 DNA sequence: TGCGCCAGCAGCGCGGGGCCAGGGGACACTGAAGCTTTCTTT.

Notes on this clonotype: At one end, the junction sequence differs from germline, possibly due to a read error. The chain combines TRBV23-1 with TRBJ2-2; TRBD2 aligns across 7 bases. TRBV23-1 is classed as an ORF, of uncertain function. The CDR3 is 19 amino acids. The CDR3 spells CTSKRTQGGKKMNTGELFF. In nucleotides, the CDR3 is TGCACCAGCAAGCGCACGCAGGGAGGGAAAAAAATGAACACCGGGGAGCTGTTTTTT.

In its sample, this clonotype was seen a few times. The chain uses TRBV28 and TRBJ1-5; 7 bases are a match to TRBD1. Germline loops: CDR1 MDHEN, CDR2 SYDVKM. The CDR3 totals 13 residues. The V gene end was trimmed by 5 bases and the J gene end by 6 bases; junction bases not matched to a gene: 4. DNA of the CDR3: TGTGCCAGCAGTCCCACAGGGGTTCAGCCCCAGCATTTT. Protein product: CASSPTGVQPQHF.

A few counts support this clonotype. CDR3 DNA: TGTGCCAGCAGCCCCGGGGGTAGCGGACTTACCTACAATGAGCAGTTCTTC. Its translation is CASSPGGSGLTYNEQFF. V gene TRBV7-9 combines with J gene TRBJ2-1, with D maybe TRBD2 (6 bases). Germline V gives CDR1 SEHNR, CDR2 FQNEAQ (reference sequence). CDR3 length equals 17 residues. V lost 5 bases to trimming and J lost 2 bases, with 19 bases between them. Full variable domain (missing parts from reference TRBV7-9 and TRBJ2-1): DTGVSQNPRHKITKRGQNVTFRCDPISEHNRLYWYRQTLGQGPEFLTYFQNEAQLEKSRLLSDRFSAERPKGSFSTLEIQRTEQGDSAMYLCASSPGGSGLTYNEQFFGPGTRLTVL.

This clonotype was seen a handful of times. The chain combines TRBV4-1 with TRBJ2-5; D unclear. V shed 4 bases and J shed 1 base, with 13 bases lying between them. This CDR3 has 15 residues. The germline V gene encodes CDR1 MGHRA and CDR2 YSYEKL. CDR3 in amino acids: CASSPPLGGQETQYF. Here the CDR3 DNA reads TGCGCCAGCAGCCCCCCCCTCGGCGGCCAAGAGACCCAGTACTTC.

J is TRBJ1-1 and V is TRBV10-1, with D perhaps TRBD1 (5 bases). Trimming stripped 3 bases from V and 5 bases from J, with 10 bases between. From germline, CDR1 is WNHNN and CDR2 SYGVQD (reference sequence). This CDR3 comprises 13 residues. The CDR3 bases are TGCGCCAGCAGTGAAATAGGGGTGACTGAAGCTTTCTTT. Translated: CASSEIGVTEAFF.

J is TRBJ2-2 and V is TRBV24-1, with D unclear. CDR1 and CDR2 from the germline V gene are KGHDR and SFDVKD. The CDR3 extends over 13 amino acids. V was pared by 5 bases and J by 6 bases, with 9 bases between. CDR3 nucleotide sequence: TGTGCCACCAGTGTGGGGATTGCCGGGGAGCTGTTTTTT. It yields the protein CATSVGIAGELFF.

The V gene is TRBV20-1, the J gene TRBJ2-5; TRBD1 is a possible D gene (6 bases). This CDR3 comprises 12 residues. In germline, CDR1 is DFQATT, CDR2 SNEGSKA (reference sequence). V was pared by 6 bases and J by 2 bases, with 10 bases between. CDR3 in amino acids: CSAKQGQETQYF. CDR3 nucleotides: TGCAGTGCGAAACAGGGACAAGAGACCCAGTACTTC.

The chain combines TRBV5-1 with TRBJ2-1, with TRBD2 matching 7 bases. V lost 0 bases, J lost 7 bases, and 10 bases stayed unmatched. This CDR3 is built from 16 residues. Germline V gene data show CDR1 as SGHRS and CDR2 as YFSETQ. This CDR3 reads CASSLARRELRNEQFF. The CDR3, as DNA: TGCGCCAGCAGCTTGGCTCGGCGGGAGCTGAGGAATGAGCAGTTCTTC. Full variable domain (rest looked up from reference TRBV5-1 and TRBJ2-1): KAGVTQTPRYLIKTRGQQVTLSCSPISGHRSVSWYQQTPGQGLQFLFEYFSETQRNKGNFPGRFSGRQFSNSRSEMNVSTLELGDSALYLCASSLARRELRNEQFFGPGTRLTVL.

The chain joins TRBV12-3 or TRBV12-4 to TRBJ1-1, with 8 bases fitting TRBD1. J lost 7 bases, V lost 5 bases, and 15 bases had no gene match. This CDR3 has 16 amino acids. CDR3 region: CASSPPGQVSYFEAFF. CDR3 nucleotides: TGTGCCAGCAGTCCGCCGGGACAGGTCTCGTACTTTGAAGCTTTCTTT.

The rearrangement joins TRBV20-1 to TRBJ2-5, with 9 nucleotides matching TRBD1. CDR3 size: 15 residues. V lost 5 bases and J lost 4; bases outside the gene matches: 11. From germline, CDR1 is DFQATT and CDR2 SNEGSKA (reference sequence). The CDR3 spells CSACAGTGLLETQYF. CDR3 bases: TGCAGTGCTTGCGCCGGGACAGGGCTATTAGAGACCCAGTACTTC.

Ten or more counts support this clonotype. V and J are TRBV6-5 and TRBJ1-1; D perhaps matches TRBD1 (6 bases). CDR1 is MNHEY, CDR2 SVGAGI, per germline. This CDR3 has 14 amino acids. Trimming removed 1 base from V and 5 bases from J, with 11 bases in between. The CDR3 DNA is TGTGCCAGCAGTTACTTTATGACAGGTACTGAAGCTTTCTTT. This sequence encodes CASSYFMTGTEAFF.

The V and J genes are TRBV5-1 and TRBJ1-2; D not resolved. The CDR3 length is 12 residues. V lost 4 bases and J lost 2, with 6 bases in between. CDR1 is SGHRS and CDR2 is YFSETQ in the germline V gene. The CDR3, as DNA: TGCGCCAGCAGCAGGGAGAACTATGGCTACACCTTC. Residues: CASSRENYGYTF.

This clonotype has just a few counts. CDR3 sequence: CASSPGQGYEQYF. The CDR3 DNA is TGTGCCAGCAGCCCGGGACAGGGCTACGAGCAGTACTTC. The chain is built from TRBV7-6 and TRBJ2-7, with TRBD1 identical over 9 bases. The J segment lost 3 bases and the V segment lost 5 bases, leaving 2 bases of the junction unmatched. Germline-derived CDR1 and CDR2 are SGHVS and FNYEAQ. The CDR3 is 13 residues long.

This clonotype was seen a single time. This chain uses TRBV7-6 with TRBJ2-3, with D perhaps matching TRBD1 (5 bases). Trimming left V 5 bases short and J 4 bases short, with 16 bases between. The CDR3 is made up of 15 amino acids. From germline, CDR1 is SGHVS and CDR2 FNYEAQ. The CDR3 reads CASSQLTNRPDTQYF. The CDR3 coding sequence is TGTGCCAGCAGCCAGTTAACTAACAGGCCAGATACGCAGTATTTT.

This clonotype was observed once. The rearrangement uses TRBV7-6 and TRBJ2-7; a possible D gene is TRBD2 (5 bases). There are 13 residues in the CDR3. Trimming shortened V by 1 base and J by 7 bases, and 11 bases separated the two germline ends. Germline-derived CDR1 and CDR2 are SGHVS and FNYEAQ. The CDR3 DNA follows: TGTGCCAGCAGCTTAGTCGGGGTCGAGGAGCAGTACTTC. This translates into CASSLVGVEEQYF.

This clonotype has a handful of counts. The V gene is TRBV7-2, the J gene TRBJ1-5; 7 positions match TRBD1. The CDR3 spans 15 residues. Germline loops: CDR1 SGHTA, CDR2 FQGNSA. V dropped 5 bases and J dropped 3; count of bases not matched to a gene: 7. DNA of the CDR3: TGTGCCAGCAGCCCAAGGGGACAGCCCAATCAGCCCCAGCATTTT. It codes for CASSPRGQPNQPQHF. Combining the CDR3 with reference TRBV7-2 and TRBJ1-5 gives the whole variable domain GAGVSQSPSNKVTEKGKDVELRCDPISGHTALYWYRQSLGQGLEFLIYFQGNSAPDKSGLPSDRFSAERTGGSVSTLTIQRTQQEDSAVYLCASSPRGQPNQPQHFGDGTRLSIL.

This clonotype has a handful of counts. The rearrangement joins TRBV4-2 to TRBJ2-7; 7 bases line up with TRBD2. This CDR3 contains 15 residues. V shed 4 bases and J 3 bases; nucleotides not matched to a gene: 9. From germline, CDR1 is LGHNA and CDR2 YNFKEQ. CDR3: CASSPIMLADYEQYF. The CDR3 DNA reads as TGTGCCAGCAGCCCGATAATGCTAGCGGACTACGAGCAGTACTTC.

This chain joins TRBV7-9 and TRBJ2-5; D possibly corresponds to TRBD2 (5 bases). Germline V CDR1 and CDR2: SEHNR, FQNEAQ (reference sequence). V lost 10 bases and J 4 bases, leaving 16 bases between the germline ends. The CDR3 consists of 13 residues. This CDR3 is CATLPRARETQYF. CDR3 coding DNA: TGTGCCACCCTCCCGAGGGCGCGAGAGACCCAGTACTTC. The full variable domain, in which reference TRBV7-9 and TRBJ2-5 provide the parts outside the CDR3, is DTGVSQNPRHKITKRGQNVTFRCDPISEHNRLYWYRQTLGQGPEFLTYFQNEAQLEKSRLLSDRFSAERPKGSFSTLEIQRTEQGDSAMYLCATLPRARETQYFGPGTRLLVL.

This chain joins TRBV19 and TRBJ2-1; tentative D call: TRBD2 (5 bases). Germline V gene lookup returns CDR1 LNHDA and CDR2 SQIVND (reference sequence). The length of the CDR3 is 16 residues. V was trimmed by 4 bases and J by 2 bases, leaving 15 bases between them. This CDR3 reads CASSTRWENAYNEQFF. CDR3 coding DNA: TGTGCCAGTAGTACTCGGTGGGAGAACGCCTACAATGAGCAGTTCTTC.

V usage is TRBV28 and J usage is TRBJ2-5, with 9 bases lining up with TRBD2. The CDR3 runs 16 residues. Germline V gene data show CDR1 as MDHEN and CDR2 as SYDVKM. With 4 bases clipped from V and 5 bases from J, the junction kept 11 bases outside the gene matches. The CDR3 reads CASSSQALAGRETQYF. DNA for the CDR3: TGTGCCAGCAGTTCCCAAGCACTAGCGGGCCGGGAGACCCAGTACTTC.